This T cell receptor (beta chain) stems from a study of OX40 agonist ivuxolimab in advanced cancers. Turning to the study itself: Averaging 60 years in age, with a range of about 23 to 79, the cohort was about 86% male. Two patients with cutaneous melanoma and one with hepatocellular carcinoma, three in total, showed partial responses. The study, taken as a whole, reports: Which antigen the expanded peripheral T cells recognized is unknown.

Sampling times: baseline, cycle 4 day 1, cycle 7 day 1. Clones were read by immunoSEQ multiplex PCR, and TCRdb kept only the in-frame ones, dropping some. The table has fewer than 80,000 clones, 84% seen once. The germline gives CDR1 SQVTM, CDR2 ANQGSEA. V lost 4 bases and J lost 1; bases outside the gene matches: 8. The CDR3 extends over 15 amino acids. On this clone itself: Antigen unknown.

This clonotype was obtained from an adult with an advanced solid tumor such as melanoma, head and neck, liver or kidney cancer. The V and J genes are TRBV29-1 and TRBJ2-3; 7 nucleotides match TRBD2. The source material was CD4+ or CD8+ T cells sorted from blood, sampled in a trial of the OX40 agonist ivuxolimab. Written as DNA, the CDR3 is TGCAGCGTTGCCCGAGGACGGGGGGGCACAGATACGCAGTATTTT. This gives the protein CSVARGRGGTDTQYF.